This T cell receptor (beta chain) is drawn from a study of T cells in Graves' hyperthyroidism and ophthalmopathy. Graves' hyperthyroidism was deemed stable absent ophthalmopathy progression within 18 months. Pregnant or lactating patients were excluded, as were those with uncontrolled infection or other autoimmune disease. It was RNA transcripts that yielded the amplified TCR beta CDR3 regions. The HTBI primer set was used in a first-round RT-PCR of the TCR CDR3. In TCRdb, the multiplex PCR reads were re-called with MiXCR into one record per CDR3 protein. The data show around 400,000 distinct CDR3 sequences, 25% seen once. The germline V gene has CDR1 DFQATT and CDR2 SNEGSKA (reference sequence). The V and J ends lost 6 bases and 3 bases respectively, with 11 bases between them. This CDR3 is built from 12 residues. Study-level findings and limits: The model made its ophthalmopathy prediction, and onset followed a median approximately six months later. Ophthalmopathy cases were set apart from stable hyperthyroidism by a 13 V-J model.

This clonotype was seen a few times. Antigen: not known. The V gene is TRBV20-1, the J gene TRBJ1-2; D is uncertain. The sequenced material came from blood. This sequence originates from a man aged 50 or older with Graves' hyperthyroidism. The CDR3 nucleotides read TGCAGTGCCCCGAACCGGGACTATGGCTACACCTTC. It codes for CSAPNRDYGYTF.